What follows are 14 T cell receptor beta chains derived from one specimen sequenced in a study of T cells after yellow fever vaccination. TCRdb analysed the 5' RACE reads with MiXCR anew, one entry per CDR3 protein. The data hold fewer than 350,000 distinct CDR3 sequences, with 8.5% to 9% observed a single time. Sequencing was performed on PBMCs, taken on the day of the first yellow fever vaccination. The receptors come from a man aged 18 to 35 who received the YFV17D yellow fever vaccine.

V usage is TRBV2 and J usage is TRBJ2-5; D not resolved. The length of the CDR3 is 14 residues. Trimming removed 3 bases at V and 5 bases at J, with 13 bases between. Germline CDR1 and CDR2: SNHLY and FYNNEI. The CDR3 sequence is CASSEVVPKETQYF. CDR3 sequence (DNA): TGTGCCAGCAGTGAGGTAGTCCCCAAGGAGACCCAGTACTTC.

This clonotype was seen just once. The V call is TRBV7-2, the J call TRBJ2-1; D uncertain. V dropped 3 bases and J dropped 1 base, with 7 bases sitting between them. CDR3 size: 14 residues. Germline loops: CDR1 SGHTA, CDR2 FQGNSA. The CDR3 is CASSFFLSYNEQFF. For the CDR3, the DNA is TGTGCCAGCAGCTTCTTCTTGTCCTACAATGAGCAGTTCTTC.

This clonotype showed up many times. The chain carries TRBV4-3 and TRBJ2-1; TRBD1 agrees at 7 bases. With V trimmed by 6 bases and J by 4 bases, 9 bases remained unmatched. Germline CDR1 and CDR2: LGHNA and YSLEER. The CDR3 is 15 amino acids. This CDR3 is CASRAGTASYNEQFF. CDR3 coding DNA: TGCGCCAGCAGGGCCGGGACAGCGTCTTACAATGAGCAGTTCTTC.

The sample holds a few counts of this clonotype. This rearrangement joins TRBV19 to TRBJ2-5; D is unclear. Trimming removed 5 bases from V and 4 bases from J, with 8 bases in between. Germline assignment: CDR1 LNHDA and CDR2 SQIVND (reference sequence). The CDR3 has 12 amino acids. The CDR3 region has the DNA TGTGCCAGTAGTGATCAAGGAGAGACCCAGTACTTC. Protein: CASSDQGETQYF.

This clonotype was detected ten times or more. The CDR3 spells CASSSWGTSSYNEQFF. DNA for the CDR3: TGTGCCAGCAGTTCTTGGGGGACAAGCTCCTACAATGAGCAGTTCTTC. This chain connects TRBV6-5 to TRBJ2-1; D may be TRBD1 (6 bases). The length of the CDR3 is 16 residues. The V end lost 4 bases, the J end lost 0 bases, and 13 bases lay between the germline ends. The germline V gene has CDR1 MNHEY and CDR2 SVGAGI.

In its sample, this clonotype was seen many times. Written as DNA, the CDR3 is TGTGCCAGCAGTTTAGAAAGAACGGGGGCTTTCTTT. It yields the protein CASSLERTGAFF. The chain has TRBV12-3 or TRBV12-4 and TRBJ1-1, with D unclear. The CDR3 loop spans 12 amino acids. The V gene lost 1 base and the J gene lost 11 bases, with 11 bases spanning the gap.

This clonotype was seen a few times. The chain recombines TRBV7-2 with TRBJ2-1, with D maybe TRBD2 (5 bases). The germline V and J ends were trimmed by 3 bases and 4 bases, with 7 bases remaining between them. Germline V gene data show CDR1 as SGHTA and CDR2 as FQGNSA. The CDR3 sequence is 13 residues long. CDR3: CASSFLAYNEQFF. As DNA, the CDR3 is TGTGCCAGCAGCTTTTTAGCGTACAATGAGCAGTTCTTC.

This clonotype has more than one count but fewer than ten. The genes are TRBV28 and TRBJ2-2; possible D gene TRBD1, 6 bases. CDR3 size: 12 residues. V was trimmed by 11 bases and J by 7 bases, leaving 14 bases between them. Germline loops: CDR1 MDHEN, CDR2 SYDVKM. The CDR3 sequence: CAARGSGGELFF. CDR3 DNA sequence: TGTGCCGCCAGGGGTTCGGGCGGGGAGCTGTTTTTT.

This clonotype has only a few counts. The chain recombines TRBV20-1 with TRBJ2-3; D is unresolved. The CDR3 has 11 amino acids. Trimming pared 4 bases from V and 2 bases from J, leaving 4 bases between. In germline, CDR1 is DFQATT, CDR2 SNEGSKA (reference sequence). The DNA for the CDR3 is TGCAGTGCTATACTCACAGATACGCAGTATTTT. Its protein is CSAILTDTQYF.

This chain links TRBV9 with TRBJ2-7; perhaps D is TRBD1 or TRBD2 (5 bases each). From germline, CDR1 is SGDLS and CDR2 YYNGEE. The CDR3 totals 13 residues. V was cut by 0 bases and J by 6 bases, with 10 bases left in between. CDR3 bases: TGTGCCAGCAGCGTAGGAGGGGCGGGCGAGCAGTACTTC. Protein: CASSVGGAGEQYF.

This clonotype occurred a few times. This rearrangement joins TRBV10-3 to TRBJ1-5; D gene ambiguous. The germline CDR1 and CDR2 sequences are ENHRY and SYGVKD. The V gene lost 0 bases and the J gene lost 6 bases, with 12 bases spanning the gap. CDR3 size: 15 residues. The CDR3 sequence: CAISESANSGQPQHF. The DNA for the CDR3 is TGTGCCATCAGTGAGTCAGCTAATAGCGGTCAGCCCCAGCATTTT.

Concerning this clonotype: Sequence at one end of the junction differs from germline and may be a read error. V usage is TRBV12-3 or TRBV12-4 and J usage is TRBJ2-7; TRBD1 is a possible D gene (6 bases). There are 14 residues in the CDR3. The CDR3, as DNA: TGTACCAGCAGTCCAGTGGGGGCCTCCTACGAGCAGTACTTC. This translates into CTSSPVGASYEQYF.

The CDR3 coding sequence is TGTGCCAGCAGTAGAGACCGGGAGACCCAGTACTTC. Translation gives CASSRDRETQYF. This rearrangement joins TRBV12-3 or TRBV12-4 to TRBJ2-5; no firm D call. The CDR3 runs 12 residues. V lost 5 bases to trimming and J lost 5 bases, with 9 bases between them.

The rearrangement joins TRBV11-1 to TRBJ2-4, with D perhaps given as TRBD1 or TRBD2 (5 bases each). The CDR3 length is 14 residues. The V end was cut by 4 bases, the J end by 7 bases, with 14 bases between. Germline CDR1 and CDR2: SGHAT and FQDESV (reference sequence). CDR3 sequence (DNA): TGTGCCAGCAGCTCACCCGGGACCAGGAACATTCAGTACTTC. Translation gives CASSSPGTRNIQYF.